These T cell receptor beta chains were read from a single sample in a study of T cells in Graves' hyperthyroidism and ophthalmopathy. TCRdb reprocessed the multiplex PCR reads with MiXCR, giving one entry per CDR3 protein. Of hundreds of thousands of distinct CDR3 sequences detected, around 15% appear once; the ten largest clones hold 4% to 5.5%. Material: blood. These receptors were taken from a woman between 40 and 55 years old with Graves' ophthalmopathy. Both conserved end residues are part of each CDR3. Fields, in order: V gene, clone size, D gene, J gene, CDR3 DNA, CDR3 protein. D genes are given only for firm matches. The size of a clone is reported for some rows only, either as once, few or many, or as a class for expanded clones.

TRBV20-1	once	-	TRBJ1-1	TGCAGTGCTAGAGATAGGACCCGGGAAGCTTTCTTT	CSARDRTREAFF
TRBV15	many	-	TRBJ2-5	TGTGCCACCAGCAGAGTAACAGGCTCCCAAGAGACCCAGTACTTC	CATSRVTGSQETQYF
TRBV11-3	-	-	TRBJ2-7	TGTGCCAGCAGCTTAGATCCGGCTAGCGATTACGAGCAGTACTTC	CASSLDPASDYEQYF
TRBV19	-	-	TRBJ2-3	TGTGCCAGTAGTATCAACCCTATCGGGGATACGCAGTATTTT	CASSINPIGDTQYF
TRBV11-3	-	-	TRBJ2-7	TGTGCCAGCAGCTTAGATCGCGGGCGCCACGAGCAGTACTTC	CASSLDRGRHEQYF
TRBV6-5	many	-	TRBJ2-1	TGTGCCAGCAGTTACTCTTCGGGGGTCAATGAGCAGTTCTTC	CASSYSSGVNEQFF
TRBV27	many	-	TRBJ1-3	TGTGCCAGCAGTTTATGGGGAAGTCCTGGAAACACCATATATTTT	CASSLWGSPGNTIYF
TRBV7-9	many	-	TRBJ2-7	TGTGCCAGCAGCTACGACAAATACGAGCAGTACTTC	CASSYDKYEQYF
TRBV10-3	few	TRBD1	TRBJ2-2	TGTGCCATCAGTGAAGGGACAGGGGGCTCCGGGGAGCTGTTTTTT	CAISEGTGGSGELFF
TRBV29-1	few	-	TRBJ2-6	TGCAGCGTTGAAACCCCAGGGACTGGGGCCAACGTCCTGACTTTC	CSVETPGTGANVLTF
TRBV12-3/TRBV12-4	many	-	TRBJ2-7	TGTGCCAGCAGCTCCCCGGGGATGGCCTACGAGCAGTACTTC	CASSSPGMAYEQYF